The 21 T cell receptor beta chains below were found in one sample sequenced in a study of blood T cells in healthy people across ages. Sample-barcoded 5' priming and a J-beta primer mix drove a second PCR of roughly 6 to 12 cycles. MiXCR, run by TCRdb on the 5' RACE reads, gives a single entry per CDR3 protein. The table lists approximately 900,000 distinct CDR3 sequences, around 46% of them singletons. The sample consisted of blood. These receptors were obtained from a man in his thirties or forties in good health.

The chain combines TRBV4-1 with TRBJ1-1; the D gene is possibly TRBD1 (5 bases). This CDR3 spans 13 amino acids. Trimming took off 6 bases at V and 6 bases at J, with 14 bases between the two ends. Germline loops: CDR1 MGHRA, CDR2 YSYEKL. The CDR3 protein is CASRGAGGAEAFF. The CDR3 nucleotides read TGCGCCAGCAGGGGTGCGGGAGGGGCTGAAGCTTTCTTT.

This sequence joins TRBV3-1 and TRBJ2-7; maybe TRBD2 (6 bases). The CDR3 contains 16 residues. V gave up 4 bases and J gave up 0 bases, with 16 bases separating them. Germline values: CDR1 LGHDT, CDR2 YNNKEL (reference sequence). The CDR3 DNA reads as TGTGCCAGCAGCCCATCCGGGACTCCAAGCTCCTACGAGCAGTACTTC. Amino acid sequence: CASSPSGTPSSYEQYF.

The chain recombines TRBV4-2 with TRBJ2-7; 10 nucleotides agree with TRBD2. The CDR3 spans 21 residues. Germline V gene data show CDR1 as LGHNA and CDR2 as YNFKEQ. The V segment lost 4 bases and the J segment 0 bases; nucleotides outside the gene matches: 21. The CDR3 loop is CASSRASGSQGPLGSSYEQYF. The CDR3 bases are TGTGCCAGCAGCCGGGCTAGCGGGAGTCAGGGCCCCTTGGGAAGCTCCTACGAGCAGTACTTC.

The gene calls are TRBV3-1 and TRBJ2-6; D unclear. V was clipped by 0 bases and J by 2 bases, with 8 bases between them. CDR3 size: 16 residues. Germline-derived CDR1 and CDR2 are LGHDT and YNNKEL (reference sequence). The CDR3 sequence: CASSQDTSPGANVLTF. Written as DNA, the CDR3 is TGTGCCAGCAGCCAAGATACGAGCCCTGGGGCCAACGTCCTGACTTTC.

The chain uses TRBV7-2 and TRBJ2-2, with D tentatively TRBD1 (6 bases). The CDR3 runs to 15 residues. Trimming cost V 3 bases and J 5 bases, with 13 bases left between them. Germline CDR1 is SGHTA and CDR2 is FQGNSA. The CDR3 loop is CASSLGRGRTGELFF. The CDR3 bases are TGTGCCAGCAGCTTGGGCAGGGGAAGGACCGGGGAGCTGTTTTTT.

The rearrangement uses TRBV24-1 and TRBJ2-7; 9 bases agree with TRBD1. J was trimmed by 3 bases and V by 5 bases; bases with no gene match: 1. The germline V gene has CDR1 KGHDR and CDR2 SFDVKD. CDR3 length equals 13 residues. DNA for the CDR3: TGTGCCACCAGTGGACAGGGGGGCTACGAGCAGTACTTC. This codes for CATSGQGGYEQYF.

The genes are TRBV12-3 or TRBV12-4 and TRBJ1-2; D is unclear. The CDR3 runs to 10 residues. DNA of the CDR3: TGTGCTGTGAGGAACTATGGCTACACCTTC. It is translated as CAVRNYGYTF.

This clonotype was seen only a few times. The chain uses TRBV29-1 and TRBJ2-5, with TRBD2 as a possible D gene (5 bases). The CDR3 loop spans 12 amino acids. Germline V gives CDR1 SQVTM, CDR2 ANQGSEA. Trimming took 5 bases from V and 2 from J, leaving 9 bases between them. CDR3 amino acids: CSVNWEQETQYF. The CDR3 coding sequence is TGCAGCGTTAACTGGGAGCAAGAGACCCAGTACTTC.

The CDR3 sequence: CASSQQSQAFF. As DNA, the CDR3 is TGTGCCAGCAGCCAACAATCCCAAGCTTTCTTT. V gene TRBV3-1 combines with J gene TRBJ1-1; no firm D call. Germline V gives CDR1 LGHDT, CDR2 YNNKEL (reference sequence). Trimming left V 2 bases short and J 9 bases short, with 7 bases between. The CDR3 spans 11 residues. Complete variable domain (other parts from reference TRBV3-1 and TRBJ1-1): DTAVSQTPKYLVTQMGNDKSIKCEQNLGHDTMYWYKQDSKKFLKIMFSYNNKELIINETVPNRFSPKSPDKAHLNLHINSLELGDSAVYFCASSQQSQAFFGQGTRLTVV.

V and J are TRBV11-2 and TRBJ2-1; D ambiguous. Trimming pared 1 base from V and 9 bases from J, leaving 13 bases between. The CDR3 totals 14 residues. Germline V gene sequence: CDR1 SGHAT, CDR2 FQNNGV. This chain's CDR3 is CASSLAPPPGEQFF. CDR3 DNA sequence: TGTGCCAGCAGCTTAGCCCCACCACCTGGTGAGCAGTTCTTC.

The chain couples TRBV6-2 or TRBV6-3 to TRBJ2-3; no definite D call. The CDR3 runs to 15 residues. Deletions cut 0 bases from V and 6 bases from J, with 13 bases between. Germline V CDR1 and CDR2: MNHEY, SVGEGT. CDR3 DNA: TGTGCCAGCAGTTACTCGATAACGGCTAGTGATACGCAGTATTTT. Its translation is CASSYSITASDTQYF.

This clonotype was counted only a few times. DNA for the CDR3: TGCGCCAGCAGCCCAGACAGGGTTGGCTACGAGCAGTACTTC. This sequence encodes CASSPDRVGYEQYF. The genes are TRBV5-1 and TRBJ2-7; the match to TRBD1 covers 7 bases. Germline V gene sequence: CDR1 SGHRS, CDR2 YFSETQ. V was clipped by 4 bases and J by 3 bases; unmatched bases: 7. The CDR3 runs to 14 residues.

V usage is TRBV20-1 and J usage is TRBJ2-1; the D call may be TRBD1 or TRBD2 (5 bases each). V gave up 4 bases and J gave up 7 bases, with 17 bases separating them. Looked up from germline, CDR1 is DFQATT and CDR2 is SNEGSKA (reference sequence). The CDR3 runs 14 residues. The CDR3 DNA is TGCAGTGCTATCCTCCCGGGACGGAGAAATGAGCAGTTCTTC. Residues: CSAILPGRRNEQFF.

Ten or more counts support this clonotype. V is TRBV4-3 and J is TRBJ2-5; no clear D gene. V shed 4 bases and J shed 2 bases, with 8 bases lying between them. The germline V gene encodes CDR1 LGHNA and CDR2 YSLEER. The CDR3 spans 13 residues. The DNA of the CDR3 is TGCGCCAGCAGCCGAGGTCTACAAGAGACCCAGTACTTC. Translated: CASSRGLQETQYF.

The J gene is TRBJ2-4, the V gene TRBV4-2; D is possibly TRBD1 (6 bases). The end of the DNA is better explained by TRBJ2-7, so the J call may be wrong. This CDR3 has 14 residues. Per the germline V gene, CDR1 is LGHNA and CDR2 is YNFKEQ. CDR3 sequence (DNA): TGTGCCAGCAGCCAAGGGAGACAGGTCTGCGAGCAGTACTTC. This encodes CASSQGRQVCEQYF.

A few counts support this clonotype. V is TRBV12-3 or TRBV12-4 and J is TRBJ1-4; D is possibly TRBD1 (5 bases). Trimming pared 5 bases from V and 7 bases from J, leaving 14 bases between. There are 14 residues in the CDR3. For the CDR3, the DNA is TGTGCCAGCAGTCCCCAGGGAAACAGTGAAAAACTGTTTTTT. Translating it yields CASSPQGNSEKLFF.

This chain joins TRBV3-1 and TRBJ2-7; unclear D gene. V was pared by 5 bases and J by 4 bases, with 15 bases between. The CDR3 loop spans 14 amino acids. Germline V gene data show CDR1 as LGHDT and CDR2 as YNNKEL (reference sequence). The CDR3 protein is CASSSEGRGYEQYF. In DNA form, the CDR3 reads TGTGCCAGCAGCTCCGAAGGGCGAGGTTACGAGCAGTACTTC.

The chain carries TRBV5-6 and TRBJ2-7, with 11 positions matching TRBD2. This CDR3 region has 17 residues. The V gene's germline CDR1 is SGHDT and CDR2 YYEEEE. The V gene end was trimmed by 2 bases and the J gene end by 1 base; junction bases not matched to a gene: 8. The CDR3 sequence is CASSLFVRTSGSYEQYF. DNA for the CDR3: TGTGCCAGCAGCTTATTCGTCAGGACTAGCGGGTCCTACGAGCAGTACTTC.

The chain links TRBV4-1 to TRBJ2-7; D remains unclear. This CDR3 has 17 amino acids. Per the germline V gene, CDR1 is MGHRA and CDR2 is YSYEKL. V lost 0 bases, J lost 0 bases, and 15 bases lay in between. The CDR3 is CASSQDLMAESSYEQYF. CDR3 bases: TGCGCCAGCAGCCAAGATTTAATGGCAGAGTCCTCCTACGAGCAGTACTTC.

The V and J genes are TRBV30 and TRBJ2-7, with TRBD1 as a possible D gene (5 bases). In germline, CDR1 is GTSNPN, CDR2 SVGIG (reference sequence). CDR3 size: 14 residues. Trimming took 0 bases from V and 3 from J, leaving 12 bases between them. CDR3 bases: TGTGCCTGGAGTGTAGGGGTCAGTCACTACGAGCAGTACTTC. Protein product: CAWSVGVSHYEQYF.

This clonotype was observed a handful of times. CDR3 region: CASSRFPGQDNSPLHF. DNA for the CDR3: TGTGCCAGCAGCCGCTTTCCGGGACAGGACAATTCACCCCTCCACTTT. The chain couples TRBV14 to TRBJ1-6; 8 bases are shared with TRBD1. CDR3 length: 16 amino acids. V shed 4 bases, J shed 7 bases, and the junction held 9 bases outside the gene matches. Per germline, CDR1 SGHDN and CDR2 FVKESK.